This is a list of T cell receptor beta chains from one sample in a study of identical twins. MiXCR was run by TCRdb on the 5' RACE reads, yielding one entry per CDR3 protein. The sample yields 1.5 million or so distinct CDR3 sequences, about 32% seen once. Sequencing used cord blood. These receptors were obtained from a newborn girl in good health. Both conserved end residues are part of each CDR3. A D gene is named only where the DNA matches it firmly. Only part of the rows carry a size: once, few, many, or a class if the clone is expanded.

CDR3: CASSQDRLGGTYEQYF
DNA: TGTGCCAGCAGCCAAGACCGCTTGGGGGGAACCTACGAGCAGTACTTC
J: TRBJ2-7
V: TRBV4-2
size: few
D: NA

CDR3: CASSSTAKSYEQYF
DNA: TGTGCCAGCAGTTCGACTGCTAAGTCCTACGAGCAGTACTTC
J: TRBJ2-7
V: TRBV6-5
size: many
D: NA

CDR3: CASRPGEATEKLFF
DNA: TGCGCCAGCAGACCAGGGGAGGCAACGGAAAAACTGTTTTTT
J: TRBJ1-4
V: TRBV4-1
size: NA
D: NA

CDR3: CASSFGTGPSKNIQYF
DNA: TGTGCCAGCAGTTTCGGGACAGGACCTTCCAAAAACATTCAGTACTTC
J: TRBJ2-4
V: TRBV28
size: NA
D: TRBD1

CDR3: CAISRTSGTYEQYF
DNA: TGTGCCATCAGTCGGACTAGCGGGACTTACGAGCAGTACTTC
J: TRBJ2-7
V: TRBV10-3
size: NA
D: TRBD2

CDR3: CASSLGTSAGYEQYF
DNA: TGCGCCAGCAGCTTGGGGACTAGCGCAGGCTACGAGCAGTACTTC
J: TRBJ2-7
V: TRBV5-1
size: few
D: TRBD2

CDR3: CSAPKSTNTGELFF
DNA: TGCAGTGCCCCAAAATCAACGAACACCGGGGAGCTGTTTTTT
J: TRBJ2-2
V: TRBV20-1
size: NA
D: NA

CDR3: CASSLRTEEDSPLHF
DNA: TGTGCCAGCAGTTTGCGGACGGAAGAGGATTCACCCCTCCACTTT
J: TRBJ1-6
V: TRBV28
size: few
D: NA

CDR3: CSVDTGSWSNQPQHF
DNA: TGCAGCGTTGATACCGGGAGTTGGAGCAATCAGCCCCAGCATTTT
J: TRBJ1-5
V: TRBV29-1
size: NA
D: NA

CDR3: CASSQDEGGTYEQYF
DNA: TGTGCCAGCAGCCAAGATGAGGGGGGGACCTACGAGCAGTACTTC
J: TRBJ2-7
V: TRBV4-2
size: NA
D: NA

CDR3: CASIGDTEAFF
DNA: TGTGCCAGTATTGGAGACACTGAAGCTTTCTTT
J: TRBJ1-1
V: TRBV19
size: NA
D: NA

CDR3: CASSLQLAGITTNNEQYF
DNA: TGCGCCAGCAGCTTGCAACTAGCGGGAATCACTACTAACAATGAGCAGTACTTC
J: TRBJ2-7
V: TRBV5-1
size: NA
D: TRBD2

CDR3: CASSRTSGGPSYNEQFF
DNA: TGTGCCAGCAGCCGGACTAGCGGGGGGCCCTCCTACAATGAGCAGTTCTTC
J: TRBJ2-1
V: TRBV6-1
size: NA
D: TRBD2

CDR3: CASSAFSGSSYEQYF
DNA: TGTGCCAGCAGCGCTTTTAGCGGGAGTTCCTACGAGCAGTACTTC
J: TRBJ2-7
V: TRBV7-2
size: few
D: TRBD2

CDR3: CAGSSLRGNYGYTF
DNA: TGTGCCGGCAGTTCTCTGCGGGGGAACTATGGCTACACCTTC
J: TRBJ1-2
V: TRBV11-2
size: NA
D: NA

CDR3: CSAGDLPDTQYF
DNA: TGCAGTGCGGGGGACCTCCCAGATACGCAGTATTTT
J: TRBJ2-3
V: TRBV20-1
size: NA
D: NA

CDR3: CASRKGGGRETQYF
DNA: TGTGCCAGCAGAAAGGGCGGGGGACGCGAGACCCAGTACTTC
J: TRBJ2-5
V: TRBV13
size: NA
D: TRBD2

CDR3: CSVEHVRTDTQYF
DNA: TGCAGCGTCGAGCACGTCCGCACAGATACGCAGTATTTT
J: TRBJ2-3
V: TRBV29-1
size: many
D: NA

CDR3: CSVDIKNTQYF
DNA: TGCAGCGTCGACATAAAAAACACTCAGTACTTC
J: TRBJ2-4
V: TRBV29-1
size: few
D: NA

CDR3: CASSLYGSGKLFF
DNA: TGTGCCAGCAGTTTATATGGATCCGGGAAGCTGTTTTTT
J: TRBJ2-2
V: TRBV12-3/TRBV12-4
size: once
D: NA

CDR3: CASGKNRGTYEQYF
DNA: TGTGCTAGTGGGAAAAACAGGGGAACCTACGAGCAGTACTTC
J: TRBJ2-7
V: TRBV12-5
size: NA
D: TRBD1

CDR3: CASSQVLVSTDTQYF
DNA: TGCGCCAGCAGCCAGGTCCTTGTTAGCACAGATACGCAGTATTTT
J: TRBJ2-3
V: TRBV4-1
size: NA
D: NA

CDR3: CASSLVLAGYYEQYF
DNA: TGTGCCAGCAGTTTGGTACTAGCTGGGTACTACGAGCAGTACTTC
J: TRBJ2-7
V: TRBV12-3/TRBV12-4
size: many
D: NA

CDR3: CASSFEGTTYEQYF
DNA: TGCGCCAGCAGCTTTGAAGGAACTACCTACGAGCAGTACTTC
J: TRBJ2-7
V: TRBV5-1
size: few
D: NA

CDR3: CSAPDSPKGNGYTF
DNA: TGCAGTGCGCCGGACAGCCCCAAGGGGAATGGCTACACCTTC
J: TRBJ1-2
V: TRBV20-1
size: NA
D: NA

CDR3: CSVDIFGGETQYF
DNA: TGCAGCGTTGATATTTTCGGGGGGGAGACCCAGTACTTC
J: TRBJ2-5
V: TRBV29-1
size: NA
D: TRBD2

CDR3: CASGVEVTDTQYF
DNA: TGTGCCAGCGGTGTAGAAGTCACAGATACGCAGTATTTT
J: TRBJ2-3
V: TRBV25-1
size: NA
D: NA

CDR3: CAISGTSGSGTDTQYF
DNA: TGTGCCATCAGTGGTACTAGCGGGAGTGGGACAGATACGCAGTATTTT
J: TRBJ2-3
V: TRBV10-3
size: many
D: TRBD2

CDR3: CSAAQGARYTEAFF
DNA: TGCAGTGCTGCTCAGGGGGCGCGGTACACTGAAGCTTTCTTT
J: TRBJ1-1
V: TRBV20-1
size: NA
D: TRBD1

CDR3: CAISESDGHTYEQYF
DNA: TGTGCCATCAGTGAGTCCGATGGACACACCTACGAGCAGTACTTC
J: TRBJ2-7
V: TRBV10-3
size: NA
D: NA

CDR3: CASSLRPGLRNEQFF
DNA: TGTGCCAGCAGTTTACGACCGGGACTACGAAATGAGCAGTTCTTC
J: TRBJ2-1
V: TRBV28
size: NA
D: TRBD2

CDR3: CASSFPGTGDTEAFF
DNA: TGTGCCAGTAGTTTCCCCGGGACAGGGGACACTGAAGCTTTCTTT
J: TRBJ1-1
V: TRBV19
size: NA
D: TRBD1